Each of the 24 T cell receptor beta chains below was sequenced from the same sample in a study of cytomegalovirus exposure and HLA in healthy donors. Primers included in the PCR were 60 Vbeta and 13 Jbeta primers. Repertoires were generated with immunoSEQ multiplex PCR, while TCRdb's copy carries only in-frame clones and drops some. The sample consists of about 80,000 clones, around 77% of them appearing once. Sequencing was performed on PBMCs. These TCRs come from a woman in her thirties or forties in good health and CMV-seropositive.

This chain connects TRBV11-2 to TRBJ2-1; TRBD2 matches 12 bases. The J segment lost 3 bases and the V segment lost 2 bases, leaving 5 bases of the junction unmatched. This CDR3 has 17 residues. Germline CDR1 SGHAT, CDR2 FQNNGV. In nucleotides, the CDR3 is TGTGCCAGCAGCTTACGTAGGACTAGCGGGGACTACAATGAGCAGTTCTTC. Translated: CASSLRRTSGDYNEQFF. Drawing the rest from reference TRBV11-2 and TRBJ2-1, the complete variable domain is EAGVAQSPRYKIIEKRQSVAFWCNPISGHATLYWYQQILGQGPKLLIQFQNNGVVDDSQLPKDRFSAERLKGVDSTLKIQPAKLEDSAVYLCASSLRRTSGDYNEQFFGPGTRLTVL.

The chain is built from TRBV29-1 and TRBJ2-3; possible D gene TRBD2, 5 bases. The CDR3 runs 14 residues. V was clipped by 4 bases and J by 5 bases, with 16 bases between them. CDR1 and CDR2 (germline): SQVTM, ANQGSEA. CDR3 loop: CSVALSGEGDTQYF. CDR3 bases: TGCAGCGTTGCTTTAAGTGGCGAGGGAGATACGCAGTATTTT.

In its sample, this clone was seen a few times. The rearrangement joins TRBV30 to TRBJ1-2, with D possibly TRBD1 on 5 matching bases. Germline loops: CDR1 GTSNPN, CDR2 SVGIG (reference sequence). The V gene lost 6 bases and the J gene lost 5 bases, with 19 bases spanning the gap. This CDR3 contains 14 residues. The CDR3 nucleotides are TGTGCCTGCACTGGGGGAGGGAAGGGTTATGGCTACACCTTC. It specifies CACTGGGKGYGYTF.

The rearrangement uses TRBV4-1 and TRBJ2-4; possible D gene TRBD1, 6 bases. Germline CDR1 and CDR2: MGHRA and YSYEKL. The CDR3 totals 17 residues. The V gene lost 4 bases and the J gene lost 7 bases, with 23 bases spanning the gap. CDR3 protein: CASSREAGTGMGNIQYF. The CDR3 DNA is TGCGCCAGCAGCCGCGAAGCTGGCACAGGGATGGGTAACATTCAGTACTTC.

The sample holds one count of this clone. DNA of the CDR3: TGCGCCAGCAGCCAACAAGATCGGACAGGTTTTAATCCTCCTCACGAAAAACTGTTTTTT. Translating gives CASSQQDRTGFNPPHEKLFF. The chain links TRBV4-1 to TRBJ1-4, with 7 bases aligning to TRBD1. The CDR3 spans 20 residues. Trimming took 2 bases from V and 8 from J; bases not matched to a gene: 23. Germline CDR1 and CDR2: MGHRA and YSYEKL.

The rearrangement links TRBV4-1 to TRBJ1-5; TRBD1 is a possible D gene (6 bases). This CDR3 spans 15 amino acids. Looked up from germline, CDR1 is MGHRA and CDR2 is YSYEKL. Trimming took 0 bases from V and 6 from J, leaving 12 bases between them. In DNA, the CDR3 is TGCGCCAGCAGCCAAGATTCAGGGGTTCGTCAGCCCCAGCATTTT. The encoded protein is CASSQDSGVRQPQHF.

The CDR3 region has the DNA TGCGCCAGCAGCAAACCCGGACAGGATAGGGCTGAAGCTTTCTTT. The encoded protein is CASSKPGQDRAEAFF. The chain carries TRBV4-1 and TRBJ1-1; 7 bases are a match to TRBD1. The V and J ends lost 5 bases and 6 bases, in that order; junction bases with no gene match: 12. Germline CDR1 is MGHRA and CDR2 is YSYEKL. The CDR3 length is 15 residues.

The chain joins TRBV6-1 to TRBJ2-5, with D possibly matching TRBD1 (5 bases). Deletions cut 4 bases from V and 5 bases from J, with 17 bases between. Germline CDR1 and CDR2: MNHNS and SASEGT. The length of the CDR3 is 15 residues. The CDR3, as DNA: TGTGCCAGCAGTGCTTCTAGTAGGGGTTTGGAGACCCAGTACTTC. It translates to CASSASSRGLETQYF.

Only a few counts were recorded for this clone. V is TRBV2 and J is TRBJ1-2, with D unclear. V gave up 8 bases and J gave up 3 bases, with 10 bases separating them. CDR1 and CDR2 (germline): SNHLY, FYNNEI. The CDR3 extends over 12 amino acids. CDR3 loop: CASGEDDYGYTF. The CDR3 nucleotides read TGTGCCAGCGGGGAGGATGACTATGGCTACACCTTC.

The chain has TRBV6-5 and TRBJ2-1; TRBD2 matches 10 bases. Per germline, CDR1 MNHEY and CDR2 SVGAGI. The ends lost 2 bases at V and 7 bases at J; junction bases unmatched: 8. This CDR3 comprises 16 residues. The CDR3 spells CASSYISSGSGNEQFF. The CDR3 DNA reads TGTGCCAGCAGTTACATTTCTAGCGGGAGTGGGAATGAGCAGTTCTTC.

This chain links TRBV7-8 with TRBJ2-1, with 9 bases that match TRBD2. V shed 4 bases, J shed 8 bases, and the junction held 9 bases outside the gene matches. CDR3 length: 15 amino acids. CDR1 is SGHVS and CDR2 is FQNEAQ in the germline V gene. The CDR3 is CASSSKIAGEDEQFF. The CDR3 DNA reads as TGTGCCAGCAGCTCCAAAATAGCGGGAGAGGATGAGCAGTTCTTC. The whole variable domain, filled in from reference TRBV7-8 and TRBJ2-1, reads GAGVSQSPRYKVAKRGQDVALRCDPISGHVSLFWYQQALGQGPEFLTYFQNEAQLDKSGLPSDRFFAERPEGSVSTLKIQRTQQEDSAVYLCASSSKIAGEDEQFFGPGTRLTVL.

This clone was counted between two and nine times. The chain employs TRBV6-5 and TRBJ2-7, with 7 bases fitting TRBD1. J gave up 2 bases and V 2 bases, and 6 bases lay outside the gene matches. The CDR3 spans 15 residues. Germline values: CDR1 MNHEY, CDR2 SVGAGI. This chain's CDR3 is CASSYGQVLAYEQYF. The CDR3 region has the DNA TGTGCCAGCAGTTACGGACAGGTCCTCGCCTACGAGCAGTACTTC.

The V and J genes are TRBV5-1 and TRBJ1-1, with D perhaps TRBD1 (5 bases). Per germline, CDR1 SGHRS and CDR2 YFSETQ. V was clipped by 4 bases and J by 8 bases, with 18 bases between them. The CDR3 length is 14 residues. The CDR3 here is CASSGGGNFQEAFF. Written as DNA, the CDR3 is TGCGCCAGCAGCGGGGGAGGGAATTTTCAGGAAGCTTTCTTT.

This chain joins TRBV29-1 and TRBJ1-2, with 7 bases aligning to TRBD1. The ends lost 2 bases at V and 5 bases at J; junction bases unmatched: 11. The CDR3 extends over 15 amino acids. Germline V gene data show CDR1 as SQVTM and CDR2 as ANQGSEA. The CDR3 coding sequence is TGCAGCGTTGAATCGCGGCGGCAGGGGGGTTATGGCTACACCTTC. As protein: CSVESRRQGGYGYTF.

This chain connects TRBV30 to TRBJ2-7; TRBD1 is a possible D gene (6 bases). The V gene lost 0 bases and the J gene lost 3 bases, with 15 bases spanning the gap. CDR1 and CDR2 (germline): GTSNPN, SVGIG (reference sequence). There are 15 residues in the CDR3. Here the CDR3 DNA reads TGTGCCTGGAGTGTGGGCCGCACAGGGAACTACGAGCAGTACTTC. As protein: CAWSVGRTGNYEQYF.

In its sample, this clone ranks as medium-sized (0.01 to 0.1%). This rearrangement joins TRBV9 to TRBJ2-7; maybe TRBD1 (5 bases). V was pared by 3 bases and J by 2 bases, with 18 bases between. The CDR3 consists of 16 residues. Germline V gives CDR1 SGDLS, CDR2 YYNGEE. This CDR3 reads CASSASPKTVTYEQYF. CDR3 sequence (DNA): TGTGCCAGCAGCGCATCACCCAAGACAGTAACCTACGAGCAGTACTTC.

The chain combines TRBV19 with TRBJ1-1; tentative D call: TRBD1 (6 bases). With 4 bases removed from V and 4 bases from J, the gap between germline ends came to 19 bases. There are 16 residues in the CDR3. The germline CDR1 and CDR2 sequences are LNHDA and SQIVND (reference sequence). Here the CDR3 reads CASSRGFLGQTTEAFF. DNA for the CDR3: TGTGCCAGTAGTAGAGGATTCCTTGGACAGACCACTGAAGCTTTCTTT.

This chain joins TRBV15 and TRBJ2-4; D perhaps matches TRBD1 (5 bases). The ends were cut back, 3 bases at V and 6 bases at J, with 9 bases in the middle. CDR3 length: 13 amino acids. Germline CDR1 is LNHNV and CDR2 is YYDKDF (reference sequence). The CDR3 DNA reads TGTGCCACCAGCAGGGTAGACAGAAACATTCAGTACTTC. This encodes CATSRVDRNIQYF.

The chain is built from TRBV7-8 and TRBJ1-4, with D maybe TRBD1 (6 bases). The CDR3 spans 15 residues. V was pared by 4 bases and J by 4 bases, with 13 bases between. Germline loops: CDR1 SGHVS, CDR2 FQNEAQ. CDR3 nucleotide sequence: TGTGCCAGCAGCTACCAGGGGTGGGGTAATGAAAAACTGTTTTTT. It codes for CASSYQGWGNEKLFF.

The CDR3 DNA follows: TGTGCCAGCAGCCCGCGCGCGATCTCCTACAATGAGCAGTTCTTC. Translating gives CASSPRAISYNEQFF. V gene TRBV5-6 combines with J gene TRBJ2-1; no clear D. CDR3 length: 15 amino acids. V was trimmed by 4 bases and J by 0 bases, leaving 11 bases between them. Germline lookup yields CDR1 SGHDT and CDR2 YYEEEE.

This clone turned up a few times. The chain employs TRBV14 and TRBJ1-3; possibly TRBD1 for D (5 bases). This CDR3 has 15 residues. Trimming left V 4 bases short and J 0 bases short, with 10 bases between. In germline, CDR1 is SGHDN, CDR2 FVKESK. CDR3 DNA sequence: TGTGCCAGCAGCCCAAGGGGTTACTCTGGAAACACCATATATTTT. Its protein is CASSPRGYSGNTIYF.

V usage is TRBV28 and J usage is TRBJ1-1; D ambiguous. The germline gives CDR1 MDHEN, CDR2 SYDVKM. The CDR3 totals 13 residues. Trimming left V 8 bases short and J 4 bases short, with 14 bases between. CDR3 sequence (DNA): TGTGCCAGCTGTCTTCGGTCGGGCACTGAAGCTTTCTTT. Translation gives CASCLRSGTEAFF.

This chain's CDR3 is CASSFAGQGMGTEAFF. The CDR3 coding sequence is TGCGCCAGCAGCTTTGCCGGACAGGGGATGGGTACTGAAGCTTTCTTT. The rearrangement uses TRBV5-1 and TRBJ1-1; 9 bases are a match to TRBD1. The CDR3 is 16 amino acids. CDR1 SGHRS and CDR2 YFSETQ come from the germline V gene. The V segment lost 2 bases and the J segment 5 bases; nucleotides outside the gene matches: 10.

This rearrangement joins TRBV19 to TRBJ1-2, with D perhaps TRBD1 (6 bases). CDR1 is LNHDA and CDR2 is SQIVND in the germline V gene (reference sequence). The V gene lost 3 bases and the J gene lost 7 bases, with 18 bases spanning the gap. The CDR3 is made up of 15 amino acids. CDR3 residues: CASSMPRGQGIGYTF. CDR3 nucleotides: TGTGCCAGTAGTATGCCCCGGGGACAAGGAATTGGCTACACCTTC.